This entry concerns a single TCR beta chain. This clonotype has at least ten counts. Its antigen is unknown. Per-base qualities were not stored, and no clone one base away is much larger. CDR1 and CDR2, looked up from the germline V gene (reference sequence), are LNHNV and YYDKDF. From the cysteine up to the phenylalanine, the CDR3 has a length of 12 residues. Just the 36-base CDR3 DNA is kept, in frame starting at base 1. Cut back by 5 bases and 8 bases, the V and J ends lie 12 bases apart. The data belong to a study of T-cell memory formation after mild COVID-19 (dated by TCRdb to about 2021). About the investigation overall: TCR sequence clusters from the two donors were found to be largely donor specific. T-cell clones expanding and contracting after mild COVID-19 in a couple of donors were tracked by longitudinal TCRalpha and TCRbeta repertoire sequencing. Two young, previously healthy adult volunteers, one female and one male, were included in the cohort. Overall study results and their limits: Some responding clones were found in pre-infection memory, which suggests that pre-existing cross-reactive memory T cells took part in the SARS-CoV-2 response. The study covered only a couple of mild cases, and larger cohorts including severe cases with pre-infection samples were considered necessary. Balanced CD4/CD8 phenotypes were observed for clones contracting from day 15 to 85, whereas a bias towards CD4+ was observed for a second wave of clones expanding from day 15 to 37. SARS-CoV-2 specificity of the second-wave clones peaking on day 37 was not confirmed. Contracting CD4+ clones appeared mostly in the CM and EM memory subsets, whereas CD8+ clones were enriched in EMRA.

The instrument was an Illumina NovaSeq 6000. cDNA libraries for TCRalpha and TCRbeta were prepared by 5'RACE using constant-segment primers, with sample barcodes and unique molecular identifiers added. RNA was extracted from every sample with Trizol reagent. The libraries were amplified in two PCR steps, and the second step added a second sample barcode and Illumina TruSeq adapters. Sequencing of libraries was performed on an Illumina NovaSeq with 2 x 150 bp paired-end reads. The authors' analysis ran thus. Demultiplexing of reads and collapsing into UMI-guided consensus sequences were performed with migec v1.2.7. Using mixcr v2.1.11, the UMI consensuses were aligned to TRA and TRB V and J templates and assembled into clonotypes. A clonotype was counted as expanded or contracted only when both edgeR and NoisET called the clonotype significant, with the noise models trained on biological replicates. edgeR calls used a false discovery rate-adjusted p below 0.01 and a log2 fold-change threshold of 1. As an exploratory analysis of dynamics, PCA with hierarchical clustering was applied to max-normalized trajectories of the 1000 most abundant clonotypes. Each responding clone was given a CD4 or CD8 phenotype based on the CD4+ and CD8+ repertoires, which had been sequenced separately. The public sequencing data were trimmed at Q25 with fastp and processed into clonotypes with MiXCR by TCRdb, which kept only in-frame beta chains. Identical CDR3 proteins give one entry, which carries the most common genes and DNA. What appears here as the V and J calls and clone size reflects TCRdb's work, not the paper's. Present in this sample are roughly 450,000 distinct CDR3 sequences, roughly 18% of which were seen just once. Of the sample, 20% to 25% falls within the top ten clones.

Ficoll-Paque density gradient centrifugation was the method used to isolate PBMCs. The receptor was isolated from a man in his late teens or twenties who had mild COVID-19 (a few samples of this study predate the infection). The sample titles of this study are shuffled in the database, so cell type and time point are left out; the donor was told from shared clones. The chain is assembled from TRBV15 and TRBJ1-2, and TRBD1 may be the D gene, going by 6 matching bases. The sample was PBMCs or a T cell subset sorted from them (not recorded which). The nucleotide sequence reads TGTGCCACCAGCGAACAGGGTGACGGCTACACCTTC. This yields the protein CATSEQGDGYTF.